This T cell receptor beta chain was identified in a study of OX40 agonist ivuxolimab in advanced cancers. Whole-study context: Participants, 65% to 85% male, averaged roughly 60 years of age, ranging from 23 to 79. A history of anti-PD-1, anti-PD-L1 or anti-CTLA-4 therapy was acceptable, and roughly 40% had some. Study-level points and caveats: Relative to CD4+ cells, CD8+ T cells on average had more expanded clones.

This clone was seen just once. Its antigen is undetermined. Anyone with autoimmune disease history or systemic immunosuppression was excluded. The protocol was immunoSEQ multiplex PCR, while the TCRdb copy is restricted to in-frame clones and leaves out a portion. The sample holds more than 60,000 clones; 65% to 85% are singletons and the top ten take around 4.5%. This CDR3 is built from 13 residues. The germline gives CDR1 SQVTM, CDR2 ANQGSEA. The trim removed 5 bases at V and 6 bases at J, leaving 6 bases unmatched. This specimen was CD4+ or CD8+ T cells sorted from blood, taken in a trial of the OX40 agonist ivuxolimab. This clonotype originated in an adult with an advanced solid tumor such as melanoma, head and neck, liver or kidney cancer. V is TRBV29-1 and J is TRBJ1-2; 10 positions match TRBD1. The CDR3 here is CSVTGQGPNGYTF. The DNA for the CDR3 is TGCAGCGTTACGGGACAGGGGCCGAATGGCTACACCTTC.